These 30 T cell receptor beta chains came from one sample sequenced in a study of blood T cells in healthy people across ages. Primed by a sample-barcoded 5' primer and a J-beta primer mix, a second PCR proceeded for about 7 to 11 cycles. In TCRdb, the 5' RACE reads were re-called with MiXCR into one record per CDR3 protein. The sample holds approximately 700,000 distinct CDR3 sequences; about 30% are singletons and the top ten take 15%. Sample: blood. The source of these receptors is a woman of 80 years or more in good health.

This chain uses TRBV11-2 with TRBJ1-4, with 8 bases lining up with TRBD1. The V gene's germline CDR1 is SGHAT and CDR2 FQNNGV. Unmatched junction bases numbered 10, after V lost 5 bases and J lost 8 bases. The CDR3 has 15 amino acids. The CDR3, as DNA: TGTGCCAGCAGCCCGGCCGGACAGGGTCGGGAAAAACTGTTTTTT. It translates to CASSPAGQGREKLFF.

As to this clonotype: This may be a read error, as it is one base from a much larger clone. The V gene is TRBV18, the J gene TRBJ2-7, with unresolved D. Trimming took off 5 bases at V and 9 bases at J, with 20 bases between the two ends. Germline V gene sequence: CDR1 KGHSH, CDR2 LQKENI. This CDR3 has 14 amino acids. CDR3 nucleotide sequence: TGTGCCAGCTCATCCGAGACCGGTCGTGTCGCGCAGTACTTC. Amino acids: CASSSETGRVAQYF.

This clonotype has a handful of counts. A read error may explain this, as a much larger clone is one base away. This chain joins TRBV6-1 and TRBJ2-5; D is undetermined. The J call is doubtful: the DNA matches TRBJ2-7 better. Germline CDR1 and CDR2: MNHNS and SASEGT. The CDR3 contains 12 residues. The CDR3 coding sequence is TGTGCCAGCAATTCGGGCAGTTACGAGCAGTACTTC. Amino acids: CASNSGSYEQYF.

Concerning this clonotype itself: The junction and the germline gene differ at one end; a read error may be behind it. The chain links TRBV20-1 to TRBJ1-6, with 8 bases matching TRBD1. The CDR3 has 16 amino acids. Per the germline V gene, CDR1 is DFQATT and CDR2 is SNEGSKA (reference sequence). The CDR3 protein is CSARDRGRGLDSPPHF. DNA for the CDR3: TGCAGTGCTAGAGATCGGGGCAGGGGGCTCGATTCACCCCCCCACTTT.

V usage is TRBV30 and J usage is TRBJ1-1; TRBD1 matches at 9 bases. This CDR3 is 14 amino acids long. Germline CDR1 is GTSNPN and CDR2 is SVGIG (reference sequence). With 8 bases clipped from V and 0 bases from J, the junction kept 7 bases outside the gene matches. The CDR3 bases are TGTGCCGGACAGGGGAAGGGTATGAACACTGAAGCTTTCTTT. It yields the protein CAGQGKGMNTEAFF.

The genes are TRBV20-1 and TRBJ2-1; either TRBD1 or TRBD2 may supply D (5 bases each). V gave up 8 bases and J gave up 0 bases, with 17 bases separating them. Germline CDR1 reads DFQATT; CDR2 reads SNEGSKA (reference sequence). CDR3 length: 15 amino acids. CDR3 nucleotides: TGCAGTCCCCAGTTTAGTGGGGGCTCCTACAATGAGCAGTTCTTC. As protein: CSPQFSGGSYNEQFF.

The chain has TRBV6-5 and TRBJ2-7; possibly TRBD2 for D (5 bases). Trimming pared 0 bases from V and 11 bases from J, leaving 8 bases between. This CDR3 has 11 residues. Germline CDR1 and CDR2: MNHEY and SVGAGI. The CDR3, as DNA: TGTGCCAGCAGTTACTCGAGGCGGGAGTACTTC. This encodes CASSYSRREYF.

V usage is TRBV10-2 and J usage is TRBJ1-5, with no clear D. Per germline, CDR1 WSHSY and CDR2 SAAADI. The CDR3 totals 13 residues. CDR3 amino acids: CVTSSNSNQPQHF. The CDR3 coding sequence is TGCGTCACCTCGAGCAATAGCAATCAGCCCCAGCATTTT.

This clonotype was observed at least ten times. V usage is TRBV20-1 and J usage is TRBJ2-1; TRBD2 is a possible D gene (6 bases). V lost 6 bases and J lost 1, with 13 bases in between. CDR1 DFQATT and CDR2 SNEGSKA come from the germline V gene (reference sequence). The CDR3 length is 14 residues. CDR3 DNA: TGCAGTGCCCCGGGACTGACTTCCTACAATGAGCAGTTCTTC. This codes for CSAPGLTSYNEQFF.

The chain recombines TRBV20-1 with TRBJ2-5; 10 nucleotides agree with TRBD2. Germline loops: CDR1 DFQATT, CDR2 SNEGSKA (reference sequence). The CDR3 consists of 16 residues. V lost 2 bases, J lost 5 bases, and 11 bases stayed unmatched. In DNA, the CDR3 is TGCAGTGCTAGAAAACCCGGGCTAGCGGGAGCGGAGACCCAGTACTTC. It specifies CSARKPGLAGAETQYF.

This sequence joins TRBV6-1 and TRBJ1-2; possible D gene TRBD1, 6 bases. The CDR3 extends over 15 amino acids. Germline V CDR1 and CDR2: MNHNS, SASEGT. The ends were cut back, 4 bases at V and 1 base at J, with 13 bases in the middle. CDR3 bases: TGTGCCAGCAGTGCGAGGGGGGCCCTTAACTATGGCTACACCTTC. Translation: CASSARGALNYGYTF.

This clonotype was counted ten times or more. This chain joins TRBV5-1 and TRBJ2-7; D is possibly TRBD1 or TRBD2 (5 bases each). The V and J ends lost 1 base and 5 bases respectively, with 13 bases between them. The germline CDR1 and CDR2 sequences are SGHRS and YFSETQ. The CDR3 totals 14 residues. DNA for the CDR3: TGCGCCAGCAGCTTGTCTCGAGGGGTTGACGAGCAGTACTTC. Protein sequence: CASSLSRGVDEQYF.

The chain uses TRBV14 and TRBJ1-2, with D hard to call. Germline-derived CDR1 and CDR2 are SGHDN and FVKESK. The CDR3 is 14 amino acids. Trimming cost V 1 base and J 8 bases, with 14 bases left between them. CDR3 bases: TGTGCCAGCAGCCAAGTGCGGGGAATTGGAGGCTACACCTTC. Translation gives CASSQVRGIGGYTF.

This clonotype was seen more than once but under ten times. The V and J genes are TRBV30 and TRBJ2-5, with D tentatively TRBD2 (7 bases). Germline values: CDR1 GTSNPN, CDR2 SVGIG (reference sequence). V was shortened by 6 bases and J by 4 bases, with 27 bases between the two germline ends. The CDR3 is 17 residues long. CDR3 nucleotides: TGTGCCTGCACTCCGGGGGGCGGGGGTTCCGGAAGAGAGACCCAGTACTTC. It specifies CACTPGGGGSGRETQYF.

This chain connects TRBV12-3 or TRBV12-4 to TRBJ1-2; 7 nucleotides agree with TRBD1. This CDR3 comprises 13 residues. V trimming: 5 bases; J trimming: 8 bases; junction bases outside the gene matches: 8. CDR3 loop: CASSLRQGTGYTF. Written as DNA, the CDR3 is TGTGCCAGCAGTCTAAGACAGGGTACGGGCTACACCTTC.

Worth noting for this clonotype: A single base separates this from a much larger clone, so it may be a read error. V is TRBV15 and J is TRBJ1-2, with no clear D. The CDR3 runs to 14 residues. Germline V CDR1 and CDR2: LNHNV, YYDKDF (reference sequence). This chain's CDR3 is CATSRLAEGYGHTF. The CDR3 DNA reads as TGTGCCACCAGCAGACTAGCAGAGGGCTATGGCCACACCTTC.

The J gene is TRBJ2-1, the V gene TRBV5-1, with TRBD2 matching 14 bases. V shed 0 bases and J 8 bases; nucleotides not matched to a gene: 4. In germline, CDR1 is SGHRS, CDR2 YFSETQ. The CDR3 consists of 16 residues. The CDR3 nucleotides read TGCGCCAGCAGCTTGGAGGGACTAGCGGGAGTCGATGAGCAGTTCTTC. This sequence encodes CASSLEGLAGVDEQFF.

There are a few counts of this clonotype. A read error may explain this, as a much larger clone is one base away. The chain employs TRBV20-1 and TRBJ2-7; tentatively, D is TRBD2 (6 bases). In germline, CDR1 is DFQATT, CDR2 SNEGSKA (reference sequence). The V end was cut by 3 bases, the J end by 4 bases, with 19 bases between. CDR3 length: 15 residues. The CDR3 DNA follows: TGCAGTGCTAGCCCCGCGCGGGGAGCTTGGTACGAGCAGTACTTC. Residues: CSASPARGAWYEQYF.

This clonotype occurred many times. This sequence may be a read error, since a much larger clone differs from it by one base. The V call is TRBV20-1, the J call TRBJ2-1, with D possibly matching TRBD1 (5 bases). The closer fit of TRBJ2-7 to the DNA end suggests the J call may be wrong. Germline loops: CDR1 DFQATT, CDR2 SNEGSKA (reference sequence). The CDR3 extends over 14 amino acids. The DNA for the CDR3 is TGCAGTGCTGTCAGGGTCAGCTCCTACAATGAGCAGTACTTC. Translated: CSAVRVSSYNEQYF.

CDR3: CSARKVAGELFF. In DNA form, the CDR3 reads TGCAGTGCTAGAAAGGTTGCCGGGGAGCTGTTTTTT. V gene TRBV20-1 combines with J gene TRBJ2-2; unclear D gene. V was shortened by 2 bases and J by 6 bases, with 7 bases between the two germline ends. The CDR3 runs to 12 residues. The germline CDR1 and CDR2 sequences are DFQATT and SNEGSKA (reference sequence).

The V gene is TRBV19, the J gene TRBJ2-3; 7 bases line up with TRBD2. Germline-derived CDR1 and CDR2 are LNHDA and SQIVND (reference sequence). The J segment lost 2 bases and the V segment lost 7 bases, leaving 15 bases of the junction unmatched. This CDR3 has 17 amino acids. In nucleotides, the CDR3 is TGTGCCAGTAATTTGGGGAGGCTAGCGGATATCACAGATACGCAGTATTTT. This translates into CASNLGRLADITDTQYF.

This clonotype was counted many times. This chain joins TRBV4-2 and TRBJ1-5; possibly TRBD1 for D (5 bases). V lost 0 bases and J lost 2, with 14 bases in between. The CDR3 extends over 17 amino acids. Germline V lookup: CDR1 LGHNA, CDR2 YNFKEQ. CDR3 nucleotides: TGTGCCAGCAGCCAAGATGGAAGGGGTAAGGGCAATCAGCCCCAGCATTTT. It yields the protein CASSQDGRGKGNQPQHF.

There are many counts of this clonotype. This chain joins TRBV24-1 and TRBJ2-7; weak D call: TRBD2 (5 bases). The CDR3 spans 15 residues. Germline V gene data show CDR1 as KGHDR and CDR2 as SFDVKD. V lost 3 bases to trimming and J lost 3 bases, with 14 bases between them. CDR3 in DNA: TGTGCCACCAGTGATGGGGTGCTCGGAGGCTACGAGCAGTACTTC. This translates into CATSDGVLGGYEQYF.

Points on this clonotype: An end of the junction differs from the germline gene, which may be a read error. V gene TRBV4-3 combines with J gene TRBJ1-2; D possibly corresponds to TRBD1 (6 bases). Germline V gives CDR1 LGHNA, CDR2 YSLEER. The CDR3 sequence is 16 residues long. CDR3 sequence: CASGQDGGQANYGYTF. The CDR3 DNA follows: TGCGCCAGCGGCCAAGACGGGGGACAAGCTAACTATGGCTACACCTTC.

Notes on this clonotype: A read error may be the cause here, since a much bigger clone is one base away. This chain joins TRBV6-1 and TRBJ2-7; D perhaps matches TRBD2 (6 bases). CDR3 length: 11 amino acids. The V end was cut by 6 bases, the J end by 7 bases, with 10 bases between. Germline-derived CDR1 and CDR2 are MNHNS and SASEGT. The DNA for the CDR3 is TGTGCCAGCAGGGACCGGGAGGAGCAGTACTTC. It yields the protein CASRDREEQYF.

This clonotype occurred a few times. A single base separates this from a much larger clone, so it may be a read error. The chain joins TRBV7-9 to TRBJ2-5; D is uncertain. CDR3 size: 13 residues. CDR1 is SEHNR, CDR2 FQNEAQ, per germline (reference sequence). CDR3 DNA sequence: TGTGCCAGCAGCTTGGGAATCCGAGAGACCAAGTACTTC. Residues: CASSLGIRETKYF.

With regard to this clonotype: Germline and junction disagree at one end, which may indicate a read error. Here the CDR3 reads CASSPADRVYYGYTF. DNA for the CDR3: TGTGCTAGCAGTCCAGCGGACAGAGTCTACTATGGCTACACCTTC. The J gene is TRBJ1-2, the V gene TRBV12-3 or TRBV12-4; D may be TRBD1 (6 bases). There are 15 residues in the CDR3.

This chain joins TRBV7-2 and TRBJ1-2; a possible D gene is TRBD1 (6 bases). Germline V gene lookup returns CDR1 SGHTA and CDR2 FQGNSA. Deletions cut 0 bases from V and 8 bases from J, with 16 bases between. This CDR3 is 15 amino acids long. CDR3 protein: CASSLATDRGIGYTF. Here the CDR3 DNA reads TGTGCCAGCAGCTTAGCCACGGACAGAGGTATAGGCTACACCTTC.

About this clonotype: A much larger clone is a single base away; this may be a read error. The rearrangement links TRBV29-1 to TRBJ2-5; D gene unclear. The CDR3 has 14 residues. The germline V gene has CDR1 SQVTM and CDR2 ANQGSEA. V was clipped by 4 bases and J by 11 bases, with 23 bases between them. This CDR3 is CSVAAASSYNEQYF. DNA of the CDR3: TGCAGCGTTGCCGCTGCGAGCTCCTACAATGAGCAGTACTTC. The full variable domain, completed using reference TRBV29-1 and TRBJ2-5, is SAVISQKPSRDICQRGTSLTIQCQVDSQVTMMFWYRQQPGQSLTLIATANQGSEATYESGFVIDKFPISRPNLTFSTLTVSNMSPEDSSIYLCSVAAASSYNEQYFGPGTRLLVL.

Ten or more counts support this clonotype. V usage is TRBV3-1 and J usage is TRBJ2-7; TRBD1 agrees at 11 bases. From germline, CDR1 is LGHDT and CDR2 YNNKEL (reference sequence). The CDR3 runs 13 residues. V dropped 7 bases and J dropped 5; count of bases not matched to a gene: 4. The CDR3 nucleotides read TGTGCCAGCACTGGACAGGGGGCGAACGAGCAGTACTTC. It specifies CASTGQGANEQYF.